This passage covers 3 T cell receptor beta chains from one sample sequenced in a study of T cell repertoires and leukemia-associated antigens. Which antigens these TCRs recognize remains unknown. Using its own MiXCR run on the 5' RACE reads, TCRdb lists one record per CDR3 protein. The sample shows some 11,000 distinct CDR3 sequences, over 40% of them seen only once. The sample consisted of CD3+ T cells sorted from blood and cultured. These TCRs come from a female donor in good health.

The chain carries TRBV9 and TRBJ2-5; 10 bases match TRBD2. This CDR3 contains 14 residues. The junction had 2 bases not matched to a gene; V was cut back by 3 bases and J by 3 bases. Germline assignment: CDR1 SGDLS and CDR2 YYNGEE. The CDR3: CASSAGLAEETQYF. The CDR3 DNA is TGTGCCAGCAGCGCCGGACTAGCGGAAGAGACCCAGTACTTC.

This clonotype was detected only a few times. The chain couples TRBV11-2 to TRBJ2-1; TRBD2 matches at 11 bases. The V segment lost 0 bases and the J segment 9 bases; nucleotides outside the gene matches: 4. CDR1 and CDR2 from the germline V gene are SGHAT and FQNNGV. The CDR3 totals 15 residues. CDR3 DNA: TGTGCCAGCAGCTTAGACTTTAGCGGGAGGGGTGAGCAGTTCTTC. This translates into CASSLDFSGRGEQFF.

By proportion, this clonotype is medium-sized. J is TRBJ2-6 and V is TRBV7-9; D unclear. The germline gives CDR1 SEHNR, CDR2 FQNEAQ (reference sequence). The V gene lost 1 base and the J gene lost 0 bases, with 4 bases spanning the gap. This CDR3 region has 15 residues. This chain's CDR3 is CASSLGASGANVLTF. The DNA for the CDR3 is TGTGCCAGCAGCTTAGGGGCCTCTGGGGCCAACGTCCTGACTTTC.